This entry lists 6 T cell receptor beta chains sequenced from one sample in a study of blood T cell repertoires in COVID-19. Generated by immunoSEQ multiplex PCR, the TCRdb table keeps only in-frame clones and is missing some. This sample has around 250,000 clones; 88% occur once, and the top ten carry approximately 3.4%. Sequenced sample: PBMCs or T cells enriched from blood (not recorded which). Every receptor here comes from a woman in her 40s who had been exposed to COVID-19.

This clone has just a few counts. The gene calls are TRBV25-1 and TRBJ1-2; perhaps TRBD1 as D (6 bases). The CDR3 contains 15 residues. Per germline, CDR1 MGHDK and CDR2 SYGVNS. Between the trimmed V and J ends, which lost 0 bases and 8 bases, there was a span of 16 bases. CDR3 sequence (DNA): TGTGCCAGCAGTGAATACTCCGGGACACCGGGGGGCTACACCTTC. As protein: CASSEYSGTPGGYTF.

The genes are TRBV6-2 or TRBV6-3 and TRBJ2-7; perhaps TRBD2 as D (6 bases). Looked up from germline, CDR1 is MNHEY and CDR2 is SVGEGT. The length of the CDR3 is 13 residues. Trimming removed 0 bases at V and 7 bases at J, with 10 bases between. CDR3 region: CASSYSLAYEQYF. Here the CDR3 DNA reads TGTGCCAGCAGTTACTCCCTAGCGTATGAGCAGTACTTC.

The chain joins TRBV28 to TRBJ1-4, with D hard to call. Germline V CDR1 and CDR2: MDHEN, SYDVKM. Trimming pared 3 bases from V and 7 bases from J, leaving 9 bases between. The CDR3 extends over 13 amino acids. For the CDR3, the DNA is TGTGCCAGCAGTTTTGAAGGGAGTGAAAAACTGTTTTTT. It encodes CASSFEGSEKLFF.

The genes are TRBV4-3 and TRBJ2-1; 8 bases fit TRBD2. Unmatched junction bases numbered 12, after V lost 0 bases and J lost 8 bases. The germline gives CDR1 LGHNA, CDR2 YSLEER. The CDR3 is made up of 17 amino acids. The CDR3 protein is CASSQDTGTSVTDEQFF. The CDR3 region has the DNA TGCGCCAGCAGCCAAGACACCGGGACTAGTGTGACTGATGAGCAGTTCTTC.

J is TRBJ1-2 and V is TRBV10-3; the match to TRBD1 covers 7 bases. Germline V CDR1 and CDR2: ENHRY, SYGVKD. With 7 bases clipped from V and 5 bases from J, the junction kept 16 bases outside the gene matches. The length of the CDR3 is 16 residues. The CDR3 DNA is TGTGCCATCATTAGAACAATTTACAGGGGCCGGTATGGCTACACCTTC. Protein: CAIIRTIYRGRYGYTF.

In its sample, this clone was seen a few times. This same CDR3 is encoded by further DNA sequences in the sample. The chain recombines TRBV6-2 or TRBV6-3 with TRBJ2-1, with D hard to call. This CDR3 is built from 11 residues. Trimming shortened V by 3 bases and J by 8 bases, and 5 bases separated the two germline ends. CDR1 is MNHEY, CDR2 SVGEGT, per germline. The CDR3: CASSYFYEQFF. CDR3 bases: TGTGCCAGCAGTTATTTCTATGAGCAGTTCTTC.